The sequence of this TCR beta chain was determined in a study of beta chain features in type 1 diabetes. Every donor provided one heparinised blood draw, which averaged roughly 120 mL. J gave up 6 bases and V 1 base, and 13 bases lay outside the gene matches. CDR3 length equals 18 residues. The germline V gene has CDR1 SGHNT and CDR2 YYREEE (reference sequence). Points from the study as a whole: In comparison with healthy donors, patients had naive, central memory and Treg TCRB repertoires that appeared more similar. Across all four CD4+ subsets, people with type 1 diabetes showed modestly shorter TCRB CDR3s.

What was sequenced were expressed TCRB transcripts, since all of the isolated RNA had been reverse transcribed. This table comes from immunoSEQ multiplex PCR, and its TCRdb copy is limited to in-frame clones, with some not included. Among about 170,000 clones listed, over 6% were seen once. This clone was counted between two and nine times. Its antigen is unknown. This chain uses TRBV5-4 with TRBJ2-3; 11 nucleotides match TRBD2. The clonotype originates from a man between 18 and 35 years old with type 1 diabetes. Sequenced material: central memory CD4+ T cells from blood. As DNA, the CDR3 is TGTGCCAGCAGCTTGAAATTGCTAGCGGGAGGAGGATTCGATACGCAGTATTTT. As protein: CASSLKLLAGGGFDTQYF.